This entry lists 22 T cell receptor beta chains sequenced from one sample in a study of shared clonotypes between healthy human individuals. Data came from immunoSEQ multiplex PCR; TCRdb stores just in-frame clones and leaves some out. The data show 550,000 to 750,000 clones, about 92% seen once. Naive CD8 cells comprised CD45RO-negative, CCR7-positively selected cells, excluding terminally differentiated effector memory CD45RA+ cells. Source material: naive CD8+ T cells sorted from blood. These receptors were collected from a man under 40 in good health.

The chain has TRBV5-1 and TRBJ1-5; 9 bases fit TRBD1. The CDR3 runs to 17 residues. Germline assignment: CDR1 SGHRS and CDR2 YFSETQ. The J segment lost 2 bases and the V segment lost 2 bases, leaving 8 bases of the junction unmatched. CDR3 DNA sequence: TGCGCCAGCAGCTTCTTTCCCGACAGGGGGGGCAATCAGCCCCAGCATTTT. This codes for CASSFFPDRGGNQPQHF. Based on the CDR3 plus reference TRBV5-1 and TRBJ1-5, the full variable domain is KAGVTQTPRYLIKTRGQQVTLSCSPISGHRSVSWYQQTPGQGLQFLFEYFSETQRNKGNFPGRFSGRQFSNSRSEMNVSTLELGDSALYLCASSFFPDRGGNQPQHFGDGTRLSIL.

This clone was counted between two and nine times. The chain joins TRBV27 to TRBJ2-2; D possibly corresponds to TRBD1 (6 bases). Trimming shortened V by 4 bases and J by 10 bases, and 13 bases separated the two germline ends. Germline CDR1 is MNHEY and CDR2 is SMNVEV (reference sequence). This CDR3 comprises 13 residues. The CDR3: CASSSQGYAELFF. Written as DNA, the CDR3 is TGTGCCAGCAGTTCACAGGGTTATGCGGAGCTGTTTTTT.

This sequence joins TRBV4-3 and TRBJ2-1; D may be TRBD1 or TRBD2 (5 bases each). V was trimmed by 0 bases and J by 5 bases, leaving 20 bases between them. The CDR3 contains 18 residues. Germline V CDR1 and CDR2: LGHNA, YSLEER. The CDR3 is CASSQDSILGEGDNEQFF. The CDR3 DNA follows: TGCGCCAGCAGCCAAGATTCCATCTTGGGGGAAGGGGACAATGAGCAGTTCTTC.

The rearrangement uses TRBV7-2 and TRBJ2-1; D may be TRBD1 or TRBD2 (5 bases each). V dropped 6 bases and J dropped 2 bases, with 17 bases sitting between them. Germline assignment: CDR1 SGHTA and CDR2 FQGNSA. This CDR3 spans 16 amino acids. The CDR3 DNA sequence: TGTGCCAGCAGTCGGGACGCGGGTCGACCCTACAATGAGCAGTTCTTC. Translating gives CASSRDAGRPYNEQFF.

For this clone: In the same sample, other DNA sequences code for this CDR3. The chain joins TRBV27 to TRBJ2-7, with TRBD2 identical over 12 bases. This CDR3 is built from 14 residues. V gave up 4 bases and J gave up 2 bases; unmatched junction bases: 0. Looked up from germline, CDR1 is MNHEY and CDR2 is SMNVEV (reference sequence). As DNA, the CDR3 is TGTGCCAGCAGTTCTAGCGGGAGGGCCTACGAGCAGTACTTC. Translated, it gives CASSSSGRAYEQYF.

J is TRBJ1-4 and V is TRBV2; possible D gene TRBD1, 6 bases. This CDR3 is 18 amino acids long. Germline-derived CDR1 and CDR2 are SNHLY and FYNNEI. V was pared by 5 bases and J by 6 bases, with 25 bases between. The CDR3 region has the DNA TGTGCCAGCAGTCAAGAATGGGGGCTCGGGGCAGGGGATGAAAAACTGTTTTTT. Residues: CASSQEWGLGAGDEKLFF.

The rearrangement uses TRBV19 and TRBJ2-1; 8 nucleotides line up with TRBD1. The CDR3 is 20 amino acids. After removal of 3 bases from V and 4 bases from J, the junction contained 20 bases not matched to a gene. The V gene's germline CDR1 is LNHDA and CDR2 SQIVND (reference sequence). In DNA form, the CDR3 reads TGTGCCAGTAGTATCCCCGGACAGGGATTAGGTTGGGAAGCTTACAATGAGCAGTTCTTC. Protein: CASSIPGQGLGWEAYNEQFF.

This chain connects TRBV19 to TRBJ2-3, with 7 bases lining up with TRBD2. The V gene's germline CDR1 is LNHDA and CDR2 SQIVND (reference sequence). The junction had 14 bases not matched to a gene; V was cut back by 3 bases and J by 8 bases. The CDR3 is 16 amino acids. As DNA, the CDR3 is TGTGCCAGTAGTATCCACGATCCCCCCCCGGGGGGTACGCAGTATTTT. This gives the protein CASSIHDPPPGGTQYF.

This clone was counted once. Here the CDR3 DNA reads TGTGCCAGCAGCTCCCACTGGGATGAGCAGTTCTTC. It specifies CASSSHWDEQFF. This chain joins TRBV7-2 and TRBJ2-1; unclear D gene. Germline CDR1 SGHTA, CDR2 FQGNSA. The CDR3 runs to 12 residues. V was shortened by 4 bases and J by 8 bases, with 9 bases between the two germline ends. Complete variable domain (other parts from reference TRBV7-2 and TRBJ2-1): GAGVSQSPSNKVTEKGKDVELRCDPISGHTALYWYRQSLGQGLEFLIYFQGNSAPDKSGLPSDRFSAERTGGSVSTLTIQRTQQEDSAVYLCASSSHWDEQFFGPGTRLTVL.

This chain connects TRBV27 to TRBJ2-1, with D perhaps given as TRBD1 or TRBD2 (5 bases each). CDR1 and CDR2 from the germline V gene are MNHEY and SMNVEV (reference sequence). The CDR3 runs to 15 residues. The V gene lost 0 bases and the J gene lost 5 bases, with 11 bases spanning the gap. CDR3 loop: CASSLSPGPHNEQFF. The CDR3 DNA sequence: TGTGCCAGCAGTTTATCCCCGGGGCCCCACAATGAGCAGTTCTTC.

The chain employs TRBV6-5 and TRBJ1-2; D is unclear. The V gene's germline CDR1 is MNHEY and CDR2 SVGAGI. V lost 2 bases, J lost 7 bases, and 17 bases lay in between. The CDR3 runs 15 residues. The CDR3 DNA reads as TGTGCCAGCAGTTACCTTCTCGACACCTTGGGTGGCTACACCTTC. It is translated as CASSYLLDTLGGYTF.

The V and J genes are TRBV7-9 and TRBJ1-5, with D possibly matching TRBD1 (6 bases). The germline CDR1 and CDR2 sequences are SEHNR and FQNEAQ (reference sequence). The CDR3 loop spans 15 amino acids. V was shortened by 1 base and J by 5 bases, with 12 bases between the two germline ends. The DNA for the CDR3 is TGTGCCAGCAGCTTAGGACAGGCCCGCGATCAGCCCCAGCATTTT. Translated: CASSLGQARDQPQHF.

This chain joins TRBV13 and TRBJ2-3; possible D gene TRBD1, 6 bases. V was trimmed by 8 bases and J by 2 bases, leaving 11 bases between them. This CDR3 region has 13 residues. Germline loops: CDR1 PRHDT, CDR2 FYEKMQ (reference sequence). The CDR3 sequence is CASGGRHTDTQYF. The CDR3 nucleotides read TGTGCCAGCGGGGGCAGACACACAGATACGCAGTATTTT.

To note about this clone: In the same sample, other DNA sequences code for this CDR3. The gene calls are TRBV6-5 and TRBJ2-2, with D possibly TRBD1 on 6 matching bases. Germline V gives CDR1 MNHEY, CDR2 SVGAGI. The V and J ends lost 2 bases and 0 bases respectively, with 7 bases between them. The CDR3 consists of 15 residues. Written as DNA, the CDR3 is TGTGCCAGCAGTTACACAGGGACGAACACCGGGGAGCTGTTTTTT. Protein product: CASSYTGTNTGELFF.

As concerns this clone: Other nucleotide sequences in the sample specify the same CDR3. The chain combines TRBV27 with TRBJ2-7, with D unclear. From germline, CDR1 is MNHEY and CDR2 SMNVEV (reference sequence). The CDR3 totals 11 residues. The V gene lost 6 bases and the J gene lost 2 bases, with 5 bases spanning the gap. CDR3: CASSIPYEQYF. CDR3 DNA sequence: TGTGCCAGCAGCATTCCCTACGAGCAGTACTTC.

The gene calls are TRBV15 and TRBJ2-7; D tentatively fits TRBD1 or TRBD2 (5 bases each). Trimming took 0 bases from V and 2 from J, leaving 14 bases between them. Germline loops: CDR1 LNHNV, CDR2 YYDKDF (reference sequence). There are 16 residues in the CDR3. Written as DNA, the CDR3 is TGTGCCACCAGCAGAGAGGGGCCAGCGGTGGCCTACGAGCAGTACTTC. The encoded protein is CATSREGPAVAYEQYF.

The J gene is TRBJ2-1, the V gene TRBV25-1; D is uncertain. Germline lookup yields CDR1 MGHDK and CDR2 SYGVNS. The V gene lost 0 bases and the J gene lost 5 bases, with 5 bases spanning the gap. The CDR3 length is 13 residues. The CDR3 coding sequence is TGTGCCAGCAGTGAATATGGTAACAATGAGCAGTTCTTC. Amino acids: CASSEYGNNEQFF.

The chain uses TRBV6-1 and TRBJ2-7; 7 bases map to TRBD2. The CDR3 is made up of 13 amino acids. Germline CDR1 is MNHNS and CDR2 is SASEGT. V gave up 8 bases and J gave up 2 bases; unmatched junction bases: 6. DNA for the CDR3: TGTGCCAGCGCTTGGGGGGGAACCTACGAGCAGTACTTC. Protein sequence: CASAWGGTYEQYF.

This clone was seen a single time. The chain's CDR3 is CASNPSGLTDTQYF. CDR3 in DNA: TGTGCCAGCAACCCCTCCGGGTTGACAGATACGCAGTATTTT. The chain couples TRBV28 to TRBJ2-3; D unresolved. The V end lost 7 bases, the J end lost 3 bases, and 14 bases lay between the germline ends. The CDR3 consists of 14 residues. CDR1 and CDR2 (germline): MDHEN, SYDVKM.

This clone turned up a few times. Here the CDR3 DNA reads TGCGCCAGCAGCTACACCGAGGGCACCGGGGAGCTGTTTTTT. Protein product: CASSYTEGTGELFF. This chain connects TRBV4-1 to TRBJ2-2; the D gene is possibly TRBD2 (5 bases). This CDR3 region has 14 residues. The V gene's germline CDR1 is MGHRA and CDR2 YSYEKL. The V end lost 5 bases, the J end lost 4 bases, and 11 bases lay between the germline ends.

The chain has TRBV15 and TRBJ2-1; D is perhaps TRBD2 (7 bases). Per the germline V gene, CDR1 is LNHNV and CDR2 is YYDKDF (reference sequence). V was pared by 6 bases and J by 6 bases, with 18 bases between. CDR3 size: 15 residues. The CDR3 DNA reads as TGTGCCACCAGTTCCTCCGGACTAGGGGGCAATGAGCAGTTCTTC. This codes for CATSSSGLGGNEQFF.

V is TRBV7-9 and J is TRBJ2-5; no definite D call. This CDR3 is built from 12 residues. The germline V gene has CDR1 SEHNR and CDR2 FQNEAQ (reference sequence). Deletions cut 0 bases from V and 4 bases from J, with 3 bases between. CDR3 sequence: CASSLARETQYF. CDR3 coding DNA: TGTGCCAGCAGCTTAGCAAGAGAGACCCAGTACTTC.